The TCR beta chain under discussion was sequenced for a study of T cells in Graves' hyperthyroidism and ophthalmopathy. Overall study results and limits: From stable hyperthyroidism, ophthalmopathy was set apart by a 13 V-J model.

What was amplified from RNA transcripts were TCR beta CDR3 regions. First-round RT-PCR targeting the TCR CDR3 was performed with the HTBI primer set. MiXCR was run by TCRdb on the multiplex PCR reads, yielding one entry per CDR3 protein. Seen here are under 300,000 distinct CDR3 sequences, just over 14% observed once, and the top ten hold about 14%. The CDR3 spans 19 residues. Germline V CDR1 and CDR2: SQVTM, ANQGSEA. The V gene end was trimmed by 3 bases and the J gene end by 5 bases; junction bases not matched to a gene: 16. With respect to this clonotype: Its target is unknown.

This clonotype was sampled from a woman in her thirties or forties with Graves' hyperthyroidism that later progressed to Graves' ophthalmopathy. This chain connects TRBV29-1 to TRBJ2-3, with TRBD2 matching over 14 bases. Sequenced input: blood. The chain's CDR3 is CSVETGGLTSGRVGDTQYF. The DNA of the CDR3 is TGCAGCGTTGAGACTGGGGGCCTGACTAGCGGGAGGGTCGGAGATACGCAGTATTTT.